The sequence of this TCR beta chain was determined in a study of blood T cell repertoires in COVID-19. The sample holds a few counts of this clone. Authors' processing steps: For nucleated cells, counts were estimated from reference gene primer amplification. Profiled with immunoSEQ multiplex PCR; TCRdb holds only in-frame clones, not every one. V, J and clone size derive from that table, while D and trimming were established from the DNA sequence. The sample includes 150,000 to 190,000 clones, roughly 81% of them seen just once. After removal of 7 bases from V and 5 bases from J, the junction contained 4 bases not matched to a gene. The CDR3 runs to 13 residues. Looked up from germline, CDR1 is SNHLY and CDR2 is FYNNEI.

The chain employs TRBV2 and TRBJ1-4, with 7 nucleotides matching TRBD1. The sequence came from a woman aged 55-70 years with COVID-19, enrolled during active disease. Material: peripheral blood. CDR3 in amino acids: CASIQDRNEKLFF. The CDR3 nucleotides read TGTGCCAGCATACAGGACAGGAATGAAAAACTGTTTTTT.